This T cell receptor beta chain was obtained from a study of T cells of healthy individuals. Germline loops: CDR1 MNHEY, CDR2 SVGAGI. The ends lost 6 bases at V and 4 bases at J; junction bases unmatched: 9. CDR3 length equals 15 residues. This clonotype was observed a few times. TCRdb independently ran MiXCR on the 5' RACE reads; one entry per CDR3 protein. The sample yields around 83,000 distinct CDR3 sequences, 4% to 5.5% seen once. The gene calls are TRBV6-5 and TRBJ2-1; TRBD1 matches at 7 bases. The clonotype originates from a female donor in good health. For the CDR3, the DNA is TGTGCCAGCAGAGCCGGGACAGCTCTATACAATGAGCAGTTCTTC. Amino acids: CASRAGTALYNEQFF.